Following are 14 T cell receptor beta chains from one sample sequenced in a study of molecular identifiers for immune sequencing clone quantification. TCRdb fed the PCR reads into MiXCR, producing one record per CDR3 protein. The sample has over 600,000 distinct CDR3 sequences, 15% to 20% seen once. Sequenced: naive CD8+ T cells from blood, with Jurkat cell RNA spiked in. This sample's subset: FACS-sorted CD8+CD4-CCR7+CD45RA+ naive T cells. These receptors came from a human donor in good health. Some libraries in this study had Jurkat cell RNA spiked in.

This clonotype has at least ten counts. The rearrangement links TRBV4-1 to TRBJ1-1, with a weak D call TRBD1 (5 bases). The CDR3 is made up of 14 amino acids. The germline V gene encodes CDR1 MGHRA and CDR2 YSYEKL. The V end was cut by 0 bases, the J end by 7 bases, with 12 bases between. This CDR3 reads CASSQDSGSDEAFF. DNA of the CDR3: TGCGCCAGCAGCCAAGATTCAGGGAGCGATGAAGCTTTCTTT.

This clonotype was detected only a few times. The rearrangement links TRBV2 to TRBJ2-7, with TRBD2 as a possible D gene (5 bases). V was trimmed by 6 bases and J by 3 bases, leaving 12 bases between them. The germline gives CDR1 SNHLY, CDR2 FYNNEI. This CDR3 has 13 residues. CDR3 residues: CASRLLSDYEQYF. DNA for the CDR3: TGTGCCAGCAGGCTACTTAGCGACTACGAGCAGTACTTC.

The chain uses TRBV27 and TRBJ1-1, with D possibly being TRBD1 (6 bases). The germline V and J ends were trimmed by 6 bases and 5 bases, with 16 bases remaining between them. The CDR3 spans 14 residues. The germline V gene encodes CDR1 MNHEY and CDR2 SMNVEV (reference sequence). The CDR3: CASRQGRGRTEAFF. The CDR3 DNA reads as TGTGCCAGCAGACAAGGACGGGGGCGGACTGAAGCTTTCTTT.

This clonotype was recorded at least ten times. The rearrangement joins TRBV27 to TRBJ2-7, with D possibly being TRBD2 (5 bases). There are 15 residues in the CDR3. CDR1 and CDR2 (germline): MNHEY, SMNVEV (reference sequence). V lost 5 bases to trimming and J lost 0 bases, with 14 bases between them. The CDR3, as DNA: TGTGCCAGCAGTCCTTTAACAACTAGCTCCTACGAGCAGTACTTC. The encoded protein is CASSPLTTSSYEQYF.

Only a few counts were recorded for this clonotype. This chain joins TRBV6-5 and TRBJ2-1; 8 nucleotides line up with TRBD1. Germline V lookup: CDR1 MNHEY, CDR2 SVGAGI. The V gene end was trimmed by 6 bases and the J gene end by 5 bases; junction bases not matched to a gene: 15. The CDR3 extends over 17 amino acids. The CDR3 bases are TGTGCCAGCAGCTATATCTCCCGGGACAGGTTTAACAATGAGCAGTTCTTC. The encoded protein is CASSYISRDRFNNEQFF.

This clonotype was detected only a few times. The chain combines TRBV4-1 with TRBJ2-7; 9 positions match TRBD1. V shed 0 bases, J shed 4 bases, and the junction held 16 bases outside the gene matches. This CDR3 comprises 19 residues. Germline values: CDR1 MGHRA, CDR2 YSYEKL. The CDR3 loop reads CASSQDGPEPGQGRYEQYF. CDR3 nucleotide sequence: TGCGCCAGCAGCCAAGATGGGCCTGAACCGGGACAGGGTCGTTACGAGCAGTACTTC.

Concerning this clonotype: With a much larger clone just one base away, this may be a read error. The V call is TRBV19, the J call TRBJ2-5; D possibly matches TRBD1 or TRBD2 (6 bases each). The CDR3 length is 13 residues. In germline, CDR1 is LNHDA, CDR2 SQIVND (reference sequence). The CDR3 is CATSWGAGEAQYF. The CDR3 coding sequence is TGTGCCACCTCTTGGGGGGCAGGAGAGGCCCAGTACTTC.

This clonotype occurred a few times. This sequence joins TRBV30 and TRBJ1-5; no clear D. This CDR3 comprises 12 residues. Trimming stripped 0 bases from V and 12 bases from J, with 12 bases between. Germline CDR1 reads GTSNPN; CDR2 reads SVGIG (reference sequence). CDR3 region: CAWSVSTSDQHF. In nucleotides, the CDR3 is TGTGCCTGGAGTGTATCGACTTCGGACCAGCATTTT.

This clonotype has just a few counts. This sequence joins TRBV19 and TRBJ2-5, with 7 bases lining up with TRBD1. Germline V gene data show CDR1 as LNHDA and CDR2 as SQIVND (reference sequence). The junction had 12 bases not matched to a gene; V was cut back by 6 bases and J by 5 bases. CDR3 length: 15 residues. The CDR3 reads CASRQGTRTVETQYF. The CDR3 nucleotides read TGTGCCAGTAGACAGGGGACGCGCACCGTCGAGACCCAGTACTTC.

This chain links TRBV5-6 with TRBJ2-2; TRBD2 aligns across 8 bases. The CDR3 runs to 16 residues. Germline CDR1 reads SGHDT; CDR2 reads YYEEEE. Trimming removed 4 bases from V and 6 bases from J; junction bases left unmatched: 11. The CDR3 loop reads CASSPGLASSPGELFF. The CDR3, as DNA: TGTGCCAGCAGCCCCGGACTAGCCTCCAGCCCCGGGGAGCTGTTTTTT.

The chain recombines TRBV5-1 with TRBJ2-3; TRBD1 might be the D (5 bases). With 5 bases removed from V and 3 bases from J, the gap between germline ends came to 19 bases. CDR3 length: 16 amino acids. Germline lookup yields CDR1 SGHRS and CDR2 YFSETQ. CDR3 DNA: TGCGCCAGCAGTCCCGACAGATCCACAGCTACAGATACGCAGTATTTT. This codes for CASSPDRSTATDTQYF.

This clonotype was observed a few times. This may come from a read error, since a much larger clone is one base off. The rearrangement links TRBV6-6 to TRBJ1-5, with TRBD1 as a possible D gene (5 bases). Germline CDR1 MNHNY, CDR2 SVGAGI (reference sequence). This CDR3 region has 16 residues. The CDR3 spells CASAPGPLNSDQPQHF. The CDR3 DNA sequence: TGTGCCAGCGCCCCAGGGCCGTTGAATAGCGATCAGCCCCAGCATTTT.

The chain employs TRBV5-1 and TRBJ1-1, with D hard to call. The V gene lost 1 base and the J gene lost 6 bases, with 16 bases spanning the gap. In germline, CDR1 is SGHRS, CDR2 YFSETQ. The CDR3 length is 15 residues. The CDR3 is CASSLIGQMEAEAFF. CDR3 DNA: TGCGCCAGCAGCTTGATTGGGCAGATGGAGGCTGAAGCTTTCTTT.

The V and J genes are TRBV27 and TRBJ2-1; TRBD1 aligns across 7 bases. CDR3 size: 14 residues. The V gene end was trimmed by 5 bases and the J gene end by 2 bases; junction bases not matched to a gene: 3. Germline V lookup: CDR1 MNHEY, CDR2 SMNVEV (reference sequence). In DNA, the CDR3 is TGTGCCAGCAGTCGACAGGGCACCTACAATGAGCAGTTCTTC. This codes for CASSRQGTYNEQFF.